Below, 19 T cell receptor beta chains from the same sample are listed, as sequenced in a study of blood T cell repertoires in COVID-19. Measured with immunoSEQ multiplex PCR; TCRdb has only the in-frame clones, and not every one. The sample records some 150,000 clones, 84% being singletons. Sample: peripheral blood. These receptors all come from a human donor in a cohort sampled during active COVID-19.

This clone has only a few counts. The chain joins TRBV4-3 to TRBJ1-5; D ambiguous. The CDR3 runs to 13 residues. Trimming stripped 0 bases from V and 7 bases from J, with 7 bases between. CDR1 LGHNA and CDR2 YSLEER come from the germline V gene. In DNA, the CDR3 is TGCGCCAGCAGCCAAGATCTCCAGCAGCCCCAGCATTTT. The encoded protein is CASSQDLQQPQHF.

This clone was counted once. Sequence at one end of the junction differs from germline and may be a read error. The genes are TRBV7-7 and TRBJ2-5; no clear D. Germline V gene data show CDR1 as SSHAT and CDR2 as FNYEAQ (reference sequence). The CDR3 sequence is 13 residues long. The CDR3 coding sequence is TGTGCTAGCAGCTTCGTTTTACAAGAGACCCAGTACTTC. Protein: CASSFVLQETQYF.

This clone came up a few times. This sequence joins TRBV19 and TRBJ2-1; 7 bases align to TRBD1. Germline V gene data show CDR1 as LNHDA and CDR2 as SQIVND (reference sequence). J was trimmed by 5 bases and V by 7 bases; bases with no gene match: 8. The CDR3 is made up of 14 amino acids. Here the CDR3 DNA reads TGTGCCAGTACTCGACAGGGTGGAAACAATGAGCAGTTCTTC. Translating it yields CASTRQGGNNEQFF.

This clone was detected once. The rearrangement uses TRBV24-1 and TRBJ1-2; possibly TRBD1 for D (6 bases). This CDR3 is 14 amino acids long. Trimming pared 2 bases from V and 4 bases from J, leaving 10 bases between. Germline CDR1 and CDR2: KGHDR and SFDVKD. The CDR3 here is CATSDSRGAYGYTF. The CDR3 coding sequence is TGTGCCACCAGTGATTCCAGGGGTGCCTATGGCTACACCTTC.

As concerns this clone: A read error may account for a junction end that differs from germline. This chain links TRBV5-1 with TRBJ1-1, with 7 bases identical to TRBD1. Germline V gives CDR1 SGHRS, CDR2 YFSETQ. There are 12 residues in the CDR3. CDR3 loop: CASSSSTGQALF. CDR3 coding DNA: TGCGCCAGCAGCTCAAGCACAGGACAGGCTCTCTTT.

V and J are TRBV14 and TRBJ1-6; D not certain. Germline V gene lookup returns CDR1 SGHDN and CDR2 FVKESK. The CDR3 spans 15 residues. Trimming shortened V by 2 bases and J by 8 bases, and 13 bases separated the two germline ends. In DNA, the CDR3 is TGTGCCAGCAGCCAATTTGGGCAGGACTATTCACCCCTCCACTTT. Translating gives CASSQFGQDYSPLHF.

This clone appeared a single time. CDR3 protein: CSARGGEAFF. In nucleotides, the CDR3 is TGCAGTGCTAGGGGGGGGGAAGCTTTCTTT. V and J are TRBV20-1 and TRBJ1-1, with a possible D match to TRBD1 (5 bases). Germline assignment: CDR1 DFQATT and CDR2 SNEGSKA (reference sequence). The CDR3 sequence is 10 residues long. Trimming stripped 3 bases from V and 8 bases from J, with 7 bases between.

This sequence joins TRBV3-1 (or the pseudogene TRBV3-2) and TRBJ2-3, with TRBD2 matching 10 bases. Unmatched junction bases numbered 11, after V lost 4 bases and J lost 7 bases. This CDR3 has 16 residues. The germline CDR1 and CDR2 sequences are LGHDT and YNNKEL (reference sequence). The DNA for the CDR3 is TGTGCCAGCAGCCTCTCCGCTAGCGGGGGAATTCATACGCAGTATTTT. Protein: CASSLSASGGIHTQYF.

This sequence joins TRBV6-5 and TRBJ1-4; 10 bases fit TRBD1. Germline values: CDR1 MNHEY, CDR2 SVGAGI. The junction had 6 bases not matched to a gene; V was cut back by 6 bases and J by 8 bases. This CDR3 is 14 amino acids long. The CDR3 DNA follows: TGTGCCAGCAGGGGGACAGGGGTAAAGGAAAAACTGTTTTTT. Protein: CASRGTGVKEKLFF.

The rearrangement joins TRBV2 to TRBJ2-3, with 10 bases fitting TRBD2. With V trimmed by 7 bases and J by 4 bases, 11 bases remained unmatched. This CDR3 contains 16 residues. Germline CDR1 SNHLY, CDR2 FYNNEI. CDR3 in DNA: TGTGCCAGCACGACCAGGACTAGCGGACAAGCAGATACGCAGTATTTT. This gives the protein CASTTRTSGQADTQYF.

A few counts support this clone. The genes are TRBV19 and TRBJ1-4; D is unresolved. Trimming cost V 5 bases and J 8 bases, with 21 bases left between them. The V gene's germline CDR1 is LNHDA and CDR2 SQIVND (reference sequence). The CDR3 contains 16 residues. In DNA, the CDR3 is TGTGCCAGTAGTGTCACAGTGGGGAGTGGGATGGAAAAACTGTTTTTT. Translating gives CASSVTVGSGMEKLFF.

V usage is TRBV7-6 and J usage is TRBJ2-3; 10 bases line up with TRBD1. V was pared by 5 bases and J by 4 bases, with 6 bases of the junction left unmatched. The CDR3 runs 15 residues. The germline CDR1 and CDR2 sequences are SGHVS and FNYEAQ. The CDR3 is CASSRGTGAADTQYF. CDR3 bases: TGTGCCAGCAGCCGCGGGACAGGGGCCGCAGATACGCAGTATTTT.

The rearrangement uses TRBV2 and TRBJ2-3; 9 bases map to TRBD1. The CDR3 loop spans 14 amino acids. Trimming at V came to 8 bases and at J to 13 bases, leaving 16 bases not matched to a gene. CDR1 is SNHLY, CDR2 FYNNEI, per germline. CDR3 bases: TGTGCCAGCGCCAGTAACAGGGGGCGTTTATTTAAGTATTTT. Translation gives CASASNRGRLFKYF.

The rearrangement links TRBV18 to TRBJ2-7, with 8 bases fitting TRBD2. The trim removed 5 bases at V and 2 bases at J, leaving 23 bases unmatched. The germline V gene has CDR1 KGHSH and CDR2 LQKENI. The CDR3 is made up of 20 amino acids. CDR3 DNA: TGTGCCAGCTCATTAGGGAAAGTTCTGCGGGGGGCCTCAATCCCCTACGAGCAGTACTTC. Translation: CASSLGKVLRGASIPYEQYF.

This clone has just one count. The chain carries TRBV19 and TRBJ1-4; 9 bases map to TRBD1. Germline V gene lookup returns CDR1 LNHDA and CDR2 SQIVND (reference sequence). This CDR3 has 14 amino acids. V lost 7 bases, J lost 8 bases, and 8 bases stayed unmatched. CDR3 DNA: TGTGCCAGTAAACCGGGACAGGGTAACGAAAAACTGTTTTTT. Translated, it gives CASKPGQGNEKLFF.

The CDR3 DNA reads as TGTGCCAGCAGCGCGGGGGGACAGGTTGCAGATACGCAGTATTTT. Its protein is CASSAGGQVADTQYF. The gene calls are TRBV9 and TRBJ2-3, with a tentative D call TRBD1 (8 bases). The CDR3 covers 15 residues. Trimming left V 3 bases short and J 4 bases short, with 15 bases between. Germline CDR1 is SGDLS and CDR2 is YYNGEE.

CDR3 loop: CASSLALGLAGATNTGELFF. The CDR3 region has the DNA TGTGCCAGCAGCTTAGCGTTGGGACTAGCGGGGGCGACGAACACCGGGGAGCTGTTTTTT. The V and J genes are TRBV7-2 and TRBJ2-2; 14 nucleotides agree with TRBD2. CDR1 and CDR2 (germline): SGHTA, FQGNSA. The CDR3 contains 20 residues. The V segment lost 0 bases and the J segment 0 bases; nucleotides outside the gene matches: 6.

V is TRBV27 and J is TRBJ1-5; 8 bases map to TRBD1. This CDR3 is built from 21 residues. Germline V lookup: CDR1 MNHEY, CDR2 SMNVEV (reference sequence). V gave up 5 bases and J gave up 2 bases; unmatched junction bases: 23. CDR3 protein: CASSPQPLVPGQVGGNQPQHF. The CDR3 DNA reads TGTGCCAGCAGTCCACAACCCTTAGTCCCGGGACAGGTCGGGGGCAATCAGCCCCAGCATTTT.

This chain uses TRBV7-2 with TRBJ2-3, with 10 bases that match TRBD2. Trimming took 4 bases from V and 2 from J; bases not matched to a gene: 6. The CDR3 is 16 amino acids. Germline V gene data show CDR1 as SGHTA and CDR2 as FQGNSA. As DNA, the CDR3 is TGTGCCAGCAGCTACCTAGCGGGGGCTTACACAGATACGCAGTATTTT. Translated, it gives CASSYLAGAYTDTQYF.